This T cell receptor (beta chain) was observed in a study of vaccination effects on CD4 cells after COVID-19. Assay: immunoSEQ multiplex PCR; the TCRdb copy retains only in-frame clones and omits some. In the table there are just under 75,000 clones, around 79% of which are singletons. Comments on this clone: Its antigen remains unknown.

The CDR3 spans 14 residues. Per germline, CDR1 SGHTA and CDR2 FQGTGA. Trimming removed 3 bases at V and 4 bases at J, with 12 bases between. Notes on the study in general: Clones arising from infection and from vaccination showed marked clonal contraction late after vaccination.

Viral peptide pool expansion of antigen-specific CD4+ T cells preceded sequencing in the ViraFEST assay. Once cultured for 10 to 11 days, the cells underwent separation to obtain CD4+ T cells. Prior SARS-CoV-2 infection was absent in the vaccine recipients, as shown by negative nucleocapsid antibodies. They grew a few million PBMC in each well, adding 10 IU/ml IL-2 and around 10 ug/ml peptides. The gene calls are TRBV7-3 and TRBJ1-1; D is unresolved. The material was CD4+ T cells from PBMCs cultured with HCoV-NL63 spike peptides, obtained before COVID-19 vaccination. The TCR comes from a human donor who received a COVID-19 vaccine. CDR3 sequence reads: CASSFTRVGTEAFF. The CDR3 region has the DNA TGTGCCAGCAGCTTTACAAGGGTTGGCACTGAAGCTTTCTTT.